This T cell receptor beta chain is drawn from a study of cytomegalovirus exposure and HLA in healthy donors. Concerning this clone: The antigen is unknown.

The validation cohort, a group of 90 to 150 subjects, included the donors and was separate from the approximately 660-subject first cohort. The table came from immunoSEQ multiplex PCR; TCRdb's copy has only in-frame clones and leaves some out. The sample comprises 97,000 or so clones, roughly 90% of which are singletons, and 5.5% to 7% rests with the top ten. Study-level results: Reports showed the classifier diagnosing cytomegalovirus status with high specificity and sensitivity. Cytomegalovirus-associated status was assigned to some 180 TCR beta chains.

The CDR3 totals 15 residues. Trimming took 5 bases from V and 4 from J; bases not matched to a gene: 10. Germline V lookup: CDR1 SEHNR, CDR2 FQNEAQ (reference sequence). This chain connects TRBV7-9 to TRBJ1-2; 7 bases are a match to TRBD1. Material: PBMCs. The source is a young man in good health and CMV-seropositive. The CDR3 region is CASSRIQGPSYGYTF. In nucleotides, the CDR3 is TGTGCCAGCAGCCGAATACAGGGGCCTAGCTATGGCTACACCTTC.